The 28 T cell receptor beta chains reported below all come from one sample, sequenced in a study of T cell repertoires in cytomegalovirus infection. TCRdb called the reads again in MiXCR, with one record for every CDR3 protein. The sample comprises a few hundred thousand distinct CDR3 sequences, 33% of which are singletons, and roughly 15% rests with the top ten. The antigens these receptors bind are not known. Sequenced material: cultured PBMCs, taken from culture after CMV antigen stimulation. The origin of the receptors is a human donor in good health (CMV status not recorded). Some clones in this sample may be carry-over from other donors' samples.

The chain has TRBV30 and TRBJ2-5, with D tentatively TRBD1 or TRBD2 (5 bases each). The CDR3 length is 15 residues. Looked up from germline, CDR1 is GTSNPN and CDR2 is SVGIG (reference sequence). Trimming took 4 bases from V and 3 from J, leaving 18 bases between them. The CDR3 DNA reads as TGTGCCTGGACGAGGGGCGCGAGGTCGGAAGAGACCCAGTACTTC. Its translation is CAWTRGARSEETQYF. The variable domain in full, completed from reference TRBV30 and TRBJ2-5, reads SQTIHQWPATLVQPVGSPLSLECTVEGTSNPNLYWYRQAAGRGLQLLFYSVGIGQISSEVPQNLSASRPQDRQFILSSKKLLLSDSGFYLCAWTRGARSEETQYFGPGTRLLVL.

This clonotype occurred a few times. V and J are TRBV6-5 and TRBJ2-5, with D unresolved. Trimming left V 1 base short and J 7 bases short, with 13 bases between. This CDR3 has 14 residues. CDR1 and CDR2 (germline): MNHEY, SVGAGI. The CDR3 nucleotides are TGTGCCAGCAGTTACTTCCGGCCCTCGGCGACCCAGTACTTC. It encodes CASSYFRPSATQYF.

This chain connects TRBV2 to TRBJ1-5; TRBD1 aligns across 9 bases. Germline V gives CDR1 SNHLY, CDR2 FYNNEI. V lost 6 bases and J lost 7; bases outside the gene matches: 7. The CDR3 contains 14 residues. CDR3 sequence: CASSDDRGRQPQHF. The CDR3 bases are TGTGCCAGCAGCGACGACAGGGGGAGACAGCCCCAGCATTTT.

This clonotype turned up a few times. This chain joins TRBV7-4 and TRBJ2-7, with 8 bases aligning to TRBD2. The trim removed 1 base at V and 6 bases at J, leaving 5 bases unmatched. The CDR3 is 14 amino acids. Per germline, CDR1 SGHVT and CDR2 SQSDAQ. The CDR3 here is CASSLGRLAGEQYV. As DNA, the CDR3 is TGTGCCAGCAGCTTAGGGCGTCTAGCGGGCGAGCAGTACGTC.

In this sample, this clonotype turned up a few times. This chain links TRBV20-1 with TRBJ2-7, with D tentatively TRBD1 (5 bases). The ends were cut back, 8 bases at V and 4 bases at J, with 12 bases in the middle. The CDR3 spans 11 residues. Germline CDR1 is DFQATT and CDR2 is SNEGSKA (reference sequence). The CDR3 loop is CSIPRAYEQYF. In nucleotides, the CDR3 is TGCAGTATTCCCAGGGCGTACGAGCAGTACTTC.

Only a few counts were recorded for this clonotype. The chain joins TRBV10-3 to TRBJ2-1; TRBD2 matches 7 bases. Per germline, CDR1 ENHRY and CDR2 SYGVKD. V gave up 2 bases and J gave up 5 bases; unmatched junction bases: 3. The CDR3 extends over 14 amino acids. CDR3 protein: CAISEKGRDNEQFF. In nucleotides, the CDR3 is TGTGCCATCAGTGAGAAGGGGAGGGACAATGAGCAGTTCTTC.

Only a few counts were recorded for this clonotype. The chain is built from TRBV7-6 and TRBJ2-3; no clear D. Germline V lookup: CDR1 SGHVS, CDR2 FNYEAQ. V was pared by 2 bases and J by 1 base, with 7 bases between. CDR3 length: 14 residues. CDR3 sequence (DNA): TGTGCCAGCAGCTTATTTGGGGGCACAGATACGCAGTATTTT. Translation gives CASSLFGGTDTQYF.

This clonotype was detected a few times. The chain has TRBV12-3 or TRBV12-4 and TRBJ1-3; D is undetermined. The V end lost 4 bases, the J end lost 0 bases, and 13 bases lay between the germline ends. The CDR3 covers 16 residues. CDR3 protein: CASSSSDGASGNTIYF. CDR3 DNA sequence: TGTGCCAGCAGTTCTTCCGACGGAGCCTCTGGAAACACCATATATTTT.

The chain employs TRBV7-9 and TRBJ2-1, with D maybe TRBD2 (6 bases). Per germline, CDR1 SEHNR and CDR2 FQNEAQ (reference sequence). CDR3 length: 15 amino acids. The V end was cut by 1 base, the J end by 5 bases, with 12 bases between. The CDR3 DNA is TGTGCCAGCAGCTTAGACGGGACTCGACACAATGAGCAGTTCTTC. It yields the protein CASSLDGTRHNEQFF.

This clonotype was observed many times. The rearrangement links TRBV7-2 to TRBJ1-6; D unresolved. Trimming removed 5 bases from V and 3 bases from J, with 8 bases in between. CDR1 is SGHTA and CDR2 is FQGNSA in the germline V gene. This CDR3 is 14 amino acids long. The CDR3 nucleotides read TGTGCCAGCAGCCCGGGAGACTATAATTCACCCCTCCACTTT. Translation gives CASSPGDYNSPLHF.

This clonotype was counted a few times. The chain is built from TRBV6-1 and TRBJ1-1, with 7 bases lining up with TRBD1. The germline V gene has CDR1 MNHNS and CDR2 SASEGT. The CDR3 sequence is 14 residues long. Unmatched junction bases numbered 7, after V lost 5 bases and J lost 4 bases. The DNA of the CDR3 is TGTGCCAGCAGTTCGGGACAGTCGTTCACTGAAGCTTTCTTT. Amino acids: CASSSGQSFTEAFF.

This clonotype was found a few times. The genes are TRBV10-2 and TRBJ1-3; D is possibly TRBD1 (5 bases). V was pared by 0 bases and J by 0 bases, with 9 bases between. Germline values: CDR1 WSHSY, CDR2 SAAADI. The CDR3 is 16 residues long. DNA for the CDR3: TGCGCCAGCAGTGAGTCGGCAGGGTTCTCTGGAAACACCATATATTTT. This sequence encodes CASSESAGFSGNTIYF.

For this clonotype: The junction shows a germline mismatch at one end, possibly a read error. This chain links TRBV7-8 with TRBJ2-1; D not certain. The CDR3 totals 18 residues. Germline lookup yields CDR1 SGHVS and CDR2 FQNEAQ. In nucleotides, the CDR3 is TGTGCCAGCAGCTTAGAAGGCTACCATGTCCCCCCCTACAATGGGCAGTTCTTC. Residues: CASSLEGYHVPPYNGQFF.

The sample holds a few counts of this clonotype. The chain joins TRBV5-1 to TRBJ1-1; TRBD1 matches at 8 bases. The germline gives CDR1 SGHRS, CDR2 YFSETQ. Trimming took 3 bases from V and 1 from J; bases not matched to a gene: 8. There are 16 residues in the CDR3. For the CDR3, the DNA is TGCGCCAGCAGCTGGGACCCGGGACAGGCGAACACTGAAGCTTTCTTT. Amino acids: CASSWDPGQANTEAFF.

This clonotype has only a few counts. The rearrangement uses TRBV5-1 and TRBJ2-7; D remains unclear. There are 14 residues in the CDR3. The V gene lost 4 bases and the J gene lost 0 bases, with 11 bases spanning the gap. Germline V lookup: CDR1 SGHRS, CDR2 YFSETQ. CDR3 DNA: TGCGCCAGCAGCCTTCCACCCCGCTCCTACGAGCAGTACTTC. It encodes CASSLPPRSYEQYF.

V is TRBV7-2 and J is TRBJ2-1; weak D call: TRBD2 (6 bases). Trimming left V 5 bases short and J 15 bases short, with 23 bases between. Germline CDR1 SGHTA, CDR2 FQGNSA. There are 14 residues in the CDR3. CDR3 bases: TGTGCCAGCAGCCCCATCATACGGCGGGACCGATGGTTCTTC. It translates to CASSPIIRRDRWFF.

V is TRBV2 and J is TRBJ2-7; TRBD1 might be the D (6 bases). The CDR3 spans 13 residues. Trimming removed 10 bases from V and 5 bases from J, with 18 bases in between. CDR1 and CDR2 (germline): SNHLY, FYNNEI. Here the CDR3 DNA reads TGTGCCACCCCTTCGACAGGAAGGGACGAGCAGTACTTC. This encodes CATPSTGRDEQYF.

This clonotype was picked up many times. The rearrangement links TRBV7-3 to TRBJ2-7; a possible D gene is TRBD1 (6 bases). V lost 3 bases and J 4 bases, leaving 10 bases between the germline ends. CDR1 is SGHTA, CDR2 FQGTGA, per germline. The CDR3 is 13 residues long. CDR3: CASSFGRGYEQYF. DNA of the CDR3: TGTGCCAGCAGCTTTGGCAGGGGATACGAGCAGTACTTC.

This clonotype was observed many times. The rearrangement uses TRBV7-2 and TRBJ2-1; D not resolved. Per germline, CDR1 SGHTA and CDR2 FQGNSA. The V gene lost 1 base and the J gene lost 6 bases, with 10 bases spanning the gap. This CDR3 comprises 14 residues. The CDR3 here is CASSLVGWGNEQFF. CDR3 nucleotide sequence: TGTGCCAGCAGCTTAGTAGGGTGGGGCAATGAGCAGTTCTTC.

The genes are TRBV6-1 and TRBJ2-4; 9 bases are a match to TRBD1. The length of the CDR3 is 13 residues. Germline trimming cut 6 bases from V and 7 bases from J; bases unmatched to any gene: 4. Germline V lookup: CDR1 MNHNS, CDR2 SASEGT. CDR3 protein: CASRGTGRNIQYF. In nucleotides, the CDR3 is TGTGCCAGCAGAGGGACAGGGAGGAACATTCAGTACTTC.

The chain recombines TRBV5-6 with TRBJ2-7; TRBD2 aligns across 8 bases. This CDR3 is built from 14 residues. V lost 7 bases to trimming and J lost 6 bases; unmatched junction nucleotides: 12. Germline assignment: CDR1 SGHDT and CDR2 YYEEEE. The CDR3 sequence: CASRSTGGPVEQYF. DNA of the CDR3: TGTGCCAGCCGTTCGACGGGAGGGCCGGTCGAGCAGTACTTC.

This clonotype was seen at least ten times. The gene calls are TRBV7-3 and TRBJ2-3; D is uncertain. CDR3 length: 16 residues. V was trimmed by 0 bases and J by 0 bases, leaving 10 bases between them. From germline, CDR1 is SGHTA and CDR2 FQGTGA. As DNA, the CDR3 is TGTGCCAGCAGCTTAACTGACGGCTCTAGCACAGATACGCAGTATTTT. Its translation: CASSLTDGSSTDTQYF.

The chain's CDR3 is CASSSPISRFSYNEQFF. CDR3 bases: TGTGCCAGCAGCAGCCCTATCAGCCGGTTCAGCTACAATGAGCAGTTCTTC. The genes are TRBV7-9 and TRBJ2-1; no clear D. Trimming took 5 bases from V and 3 from J, leaving 20 bases between them. The CDR3 runs 17 residues. Germline CDR1 is SEHNR and CDR2 is FQNEAQ (reference sequence).

The V call is TRBV6-6, the J call TRBJ1-1, with D unclear. Germline CDR1 is MNHNY and CDR2 is SVGAGI (reference sequence). The length of the CDR3 is 16 residues. Trimming removed 7 bases from V and 0 bases from J, with 18 bases in between. The CDR3 nucleotides read TGTGCCAGCACCCAGAGGTCCAGATTAATGAACACTGAAGCTTTCTTT. It is translated as CASTQRSRLMNTEAFF.

This chain connects TRBV4-3 to TRBJ2-4; tentatively, D is TRBD1 or TRBD2 (5 bases each). Deletions cut 0 bases from V and 8 bases from J, with 14 bases between. Germline values: CDR1 LGHNA, CDR2 YSLEER. The CDR3 runs 15 residues. The CDR3 reads CASSQEGAGTDIQYF. Here the CDR3 DNA reads TGCGCCAGCAGCCAAGAAGGGGCAGGGACGGACATTCAGTACTTC.

The rearrangement links TRBV11-2 to TRBJ1-6; 8 bases map to TRBD1. The trim removed 1 base at V and 10 bases at J, leaving 6 bases unmatched. Germline values: CDR1 SGHAT, CDR2 FQNNGV. The CDR3 contains 15 residues. This chain's CDR3 is CASSLVAGGMSPLHF. The CDR3 DNA reads as TGTGCCAGCAGCTTAGTGGCAGGGGGCATGTCACCCCTCCACTTT. The variable domain in full, completed from reference TRBV11-2 and TRBJ1-6, reads EAGVAQSPRYKIIEKRQSVAFWCNPISGHATLYWYQQILGQGPKLLIQFQNNGVVDDSQLPKDRFSAERLKGVDSTLKIQPAKLEDSAVYLCASSLVAGGMSPLHFGNGTRLTVT.

This clonotype has ten or more counts. This chain joins TRBV5-1 and TRBJ2-5; TRBD1 or TRBD2 may be the D gene (5 bases each). The V gene's germline CDR1 is SGHRS and CDR2 YFSETQ. The CDR3 loop spans 13 amino acids. With 3 bases removed from V and 4 bases from J, the gap between germline ends came to 10 bases. Here the CDR3 reads CASSSSGGETQYF. The CDR3 DNA reads as TGCGCCAGCAGCTCCTCTGGGGGAGAGACCCAGTACTTC.

This clonotype was counted between two and nine times. The chain has TRBV12-3 or TRBV12-4 and TRBJ2-5, with 8 bases aligning to TRBD2. The CDR3 covers 16 residues. J gave up 1 base and V 4 bases, and 8 bases lay outside the gene matches. CDR3 nucleotides: TGTGCCAGCAGTTCTCCGGGACTAGTCTTCCAAGAGACCCAGTACTTC. It codes for CASSSPGLVFQETQYF.